The 20 T cell receptor beta chains reported below all come from one sample, sequenced in a study of OX40 agonist ivuxolimab in advanced cancers. Profiled with immunoSEQ multiplex PCR; TCRdb holds only in-frame clones, not every one. The sample lists some 98,000 clones, 85% to 95% occurring once. This specimen was CD4+ or CD8+ T cells sorted from blood, taken in a trial of the OX40 agonist ivuxolimab. The source of these receptors is an adult with an advanced solid tumor such as melanoma, head and neck, liver or kidney cancer.

V usage is TRBV6-5 and J usage is TRBJ1-5; D unresolved. V dropped 2 bases and J dropped 7 bases, with 12 bases sitting between them. Germline V CDR1 and CDR2: MNHEY, SVGAGI. This CDR3 has 14 amino acids. The CDR3 reads CASSYRQTFQPQHF. The DNA for the CDR3 is TGTGCCAGCAGTTACAGGCAGACTTTCCAGCCCCAGCATTTT.

In this sample, this clone turned up a few times. The chain recombines TRBV19 with TRBJ1-1; D unresolved. V was clipped by 3 bases and J by 4 bases, with 12 bases between them. CDR1 is LNHDA and CDR2 is SQIVND in the germline V gene (reference sequence). This CDR3 comprises 14 residues. This chain's CDR3 is CASSIVEAATEAFF. The CDR3 DNA follows: TGTGCCAGTAGTATCGTTGAGGCGGCCACTGAAGCTTTCTTT.

The chain joins TRBV5-1 to TRBJ2-1, with TRBD2 identical over 9 bases. V was pared by 5 bases and J by 3 bases, with 3 bases of the junction left unmatched. The CDR3 spans 14 residues. Germline V gives CDR1 SGHRS, CDR2 YFSETQ. The CDR3 DNA reads as TGCGCCAGCAGAGGGACTAGCATCTACAATGAGCAGTTCTTC. This translates into CASRGTSIYNEQFF.

The chain employs TRBV7-2 and TRBJ1-5; TRBD1 is a possible D gene (6 bases). Trimming stripped 3 bases from V and 2 bases from J, with 14 bases between. The CDR3 contains 16 residues. The V gene's germline CDR1 is SGHTA and CDR2 FQGNSA. The CDR3 sequence: CASSFLDSFGNQPQHF. The CDR3 DNA reads as TGTGCCAGCAGCTTCCTGGACAGTTTCGGCAATCAGCCCCAGCATTTT.

The chain carries TRBV7-3 and TRBJ2-1; 9 nucleotides match TRBD2. Germline assignment: CDR1 SGHTA and CDR2 FQGTGA. With V trimmed by 2 bases and J by 7 bases, 9 bases remained unmatched. The CDR3 totals 16 residues. CDR3 region: CASSLLGLAGANEQFF. The CDR3 DNA follows: TGTGCCAGCAGCTTATTGGGATTAGCGGGAGCAAATGAGCAGTTCTTC. The entire variable domain, with the rest obtained from reference TRBV7-3 and TRBJ2-1, is as follows: GAGVSQTPSNKVTEKGKYVELRCDPISGHTALYWYRQSLGQGPEFLIYFQGTGAADDSGLPNDRFFAVRPEGSVSTLKIQRTERGDSAVYLCASSLLGLAGANEQFFGPGTRLTVL.

This chain connects TRBV28 to TRBJ1-4, with D possibly matching TRBD1 (5 bases). CDR3 length: 13 amino acids. Germline V gives CDR1 MDHEN, CDR2 SYDVKM. Trimming shortened V by 8 bases and J by 5 bases, and 12 bases separated the two germline ends. The CDR3 DNA is TGTGCCAGCCAGGGATGGGGGAATGAAAAACTGTTTTTT. Residues: CASQGWGNEKLFF.

The chain couples TRBV5-1 to TRBJ2-7; D might be TRBD1 (6 bases). From germline, CDR1 is SGHRS and CDR2 YFSETQ. V lost 0 bases to trimming and J lost 2 bases, with 15 bases between them. The CDR3 is 16 residues long. The CDR3 DNA sequence: TGCGCCAGCAGCTTGGGAACAGGGCTGATACCCTACGAGCAGTACTTC. This translates into CASSLGTGLIPYEQYF. The full variable domain, its missing parts supplied by reference TRBV5-1 and TRBJ2-7, is KAGVTQTPRYLIKTRGQQVTLSCSPISGHRSVSWYQQTPGQGLQFLFEYFSETQRNKGNFPGRFSGRQFSNSRSEMNVSTLELGDSALYLCASSLGTGLIPYEQYFGPGTRLTVT.

This chain uses TRBV9 with TRBJ2-3, with D maybe TRBD2 (6 bases). CDR3 size: 14 residues. Trimming removed 2 bases from V and 3 bases from J, with 10 bases in between. Germline V gene sequence: CDR1 SGDLS, CDR2 YYNGEE. The CDR3 sequence is CASSVRLVTDTQYF. CDR3 DNA: TGTGCCAGCAGCGTTAGACTAGTGACAGATACGCAGTATTTT.

V is TRBV6-5 and J is TRBJ2-3; D unclear. Trimming removed 2 bases at V and 0 bases at J, with 9 bases between. CDR1 and CDR2 from the germline V gene are MNHEY and SVGAGI. This CDR3 contains 15 residues. CDR3 DNA sequence: TGTGCCAGCAGTTACCGGTCTTCTAGCACAGATACGCAGTATTTT. Translating it yields CASSYRSSSTDTQYF.

The gene calls are TRBV18 and TRBJ1-1; the D is unclear. This CDR3 spans 13 amino acids. From germline, CDR1 is KGHSH and CDR2 LQKENI. Trimming removed 2 bases at V and 4 bases at J, with 8 bases between. In DNA form, the CDR3 reads TGTGCCAGCTCACCAGTACAGATCACTGAAGCTTTCTTT. Its translation is CASSPVQITEAFF.

Of note for this clone: This sample also contains other DNA sequences that code for the same CDR3. V is TRBV6-5 and J is TRBJ1-5, with unresolved D. Germline V gene data show CDR1 as MNHEY and CDR2 as SVGAGI. V lost 0 bases, J lost 5 bases, and 8 bases lay in between. The CDR3 has 14 residues. CDR3 DNA sequence: TGTGCCAGCAGTTACTCTGGGAGTCATCAGCCCCAGCATTTT. Protein: CASSYSGSHQPQHF.

The rearrangement joins TRBV30 to TRBJ2-2, with a weak D call TRBD1 (6 bases). V gave up 4 bases and J gave up 4 bases, with 10 bases separating them. The germline gives CDR1 GTSNPN, CDR2 SVGIG (reference sequence). This CDR3 has 13 residues. CDR3 nucleotide sequence: TGTGCCTGGAACAGGGAAGCCACCGGGGAGCTGTTTTTT. Amino acids: CAWNREATGELFF.

CDR3: CASSLRGNGYTF. CDR3 coding DNA: TGTGCCAGCAGTCTCAGGGGGAATGGCTACACCTTC. The chain carries TRBV6-6 and TRBJ1-2; 7 nucleotides line up with TRBD1. The CDR3 covers 12 residues. Trimming took 5 bases from V and 6 from J; bases not matched to a gene: 3. Germline CDR1 and CDR2: MNHNY and SVGAGI (reference sequence).

The gene calls are TRBV6-1 and TRBJ1-6; perhaps TRBD1 as D (5 bases). V gave up 6 bases and J gave up 13 bases, with 19 bases separating them. The V gene's germline CDR1 is MNHNS and CDR2 SASEGT. CDR3 length equals 14 residues. The CDR3 spells CASSYLGGRLPLHF. The CDR3 region has the DNA TGTGCCAGCAGCTACCTTGGGGGGAGACTCCCCCTCCACTTT.

The table lists this clone with a count of one. The chain carries TRBV15 and TRBJ1-2, with D unresolved. CDR1 and CDR2 from the germline V gene are LNHNV and YYDKDF (reference sequence). V gave up 0 bases and J gave up 8 bases, with 7 bases separating them. The CDR3 has 12 residues. The CDR3 DNA reads TGTGCCACCAGCAGAGATCACCTAGGCTACACCTTC. This sequence encodes CATSRDHLGYTF.

V and J are TRBV11-2 and TRBJ2-5; D remains unclear. Germline assignment: CDR1 SGHAT and CDR2 FQNNGV. Deletions cut 5 bases from V and 5 bases from J, with 9 bases between. The CDR3 runs to 12 residues. The DNA for the CDR3 is TGTGCCAGCAGCCCCCTGGGGGAGACCCAGTACTTC. As protein: CASSPLGETQYF. Variable domain in full (rest from reference TRBV11-2 and TRBJ2-5): EAGVAQSPRYKIIEKRQSVAFWCNPISGHATLYWYQQILGQGPKLLIQFQNNGVVDDSQLPKDRFSAERLKGVDSTLKIQPAKLEDSAVYLCASSPLGETQYFGPGTRLLVL.

The chain recombines TRBV7-2 with TRBJ2-1; D unresolved. CDR3 length equals 16 residues. The V gene lost 0 bases and the J gene lost 2 bases, with 11 bases spanning the gap. CDR1 and CDR2 (germline): SGHTA, FQGNSA. The CDR3: CASSLASAQAYNEQFF. DNA for the CDR3: TGTGCCAGCAGCTTAGCGTCAGCACAAGCCTACAATGAGCAGTTCTTC.

To note about this clone: The same CDR3 can be traced to other DNA sequences in this sample. V gene TRBV28 combines with J gene TRBJ1-2; D remains ambiguous. Trimming took 5 bases from V and 3 from J, leaving 7 bases between them. The CDR3 spans 12 residues. The germline V gene encodes CDR1 MDHEN and CDR2 SYDVKM. CDR3 sequence (DNA): TGTGCCAGCAGTGTGGTGGACTATGGCTACACCTTC. The encoded protein is CASSVVDYGYTF.

V usage is TRBV6-1 and J usage is TRBJ1-1; D not resolved. Trimming shortened V by 1 base and J by 3 bases, and 9 bases separated the two germline ends. CDR3 length: 14 amino acids. Germline values: CDR1 MNHNS, CDR2 SASEGT. The CDR3 protein is CASSEVGRYTEAFF. CDR3 coding DNA: TGTGCCAGCAGTGAAGTAGGACGGTACACTGAAGCTTTCTTT.

The V and J genes are TRBV5-4 and TRBJ2-1, with D perhaps given as TRBD1 or TRBD2 (5 bases each). The CDR3 contains 16 residues. V lost 0 bases to trimming and J lost 0 bases, with 10 bases between them. The germline gives CDR1 SGHNT, CDR2 YYREEE (reference sequence). DNA of the CDR3: TGTGCCAGCAGCTTGGGTCAGGGAGACTCCTACAATGAGCAGTTCTTC. Translating it yields CASSLGQGDSYNEQFF.